This T cell receptor beta chain was sequenced for a study of OX40 agonist ivuxolimab in advanced cancers. As for the study more broadly: Ivuxolimab, which targeted the costimulatory receptor OX40 (CD134), was an agonistic, fully human IgG2 monoclonal antibody. Intravenous ivuxolimab was administered to patients every 2 weeks at six dose levels: 0.01, 0.1, 0.3, 1.5, 3 and 10 mg/kg. Peripheral TCRbeta sequencing was intended to test whether TCR sequence diversity was altered and clonal T-cell expansion was caused by ivuxolimab. Partial responses occurred in three dose-escalation patients, of whom one had hepatocellular carcinoma and two had cutaneous melanoma. In the dose-escalation cohort, roughly 82% of patients were male, and the mean age was approximately 60 years with a range of about 23 to 79. Patients were allowed to have had prior anti-PD-1, anti-PD-L1 or anti-CTLA-4 therapy, and 30% to 40% of the dose-escalation patients had previously received checkpoint inhibitors. Of the approximately 53 patients in dose escalation, about 20 had hepatocellular carcinoma, some 15 had melanoma, 9 had renal cell carcinoma and 9 had head and neck cancer. The monotherapy dose-escalation portion (N of about 47 patients) of the phase I ivuxolimab trial is reported in the paper. Here is what the overall study found, with its caveats: After ivuxolimab, CD8+ T cells had more expanded clones than CD4+ T cells on average. Low levels of normalized T-cell clonal expansion were also seen in some patients who did not respond. Clonal expansion of both CD4+ and CD8+ blood T cells was observed from baseline to week 6 at doses 0.1 to 3.0 mg/kg. The antigen specificity of the clonally expanded peripheral T cells was not determined. In partial responders in the 0.1-3.0 mg/kg groups, normalized peripheral clonal expansion was found to be among the lowest, especially among CD8+ T cells.

Patients with a history of autoimmune disease or receiving systemic immunosuppression were excluded from the trial. In every dose cohort, peripheral blood was drawn for TCR sequencing at baseline, cycle 4 day 1, and cycle 7 day 1. Samples came from an open-label, multicenter, first-in-human phase I dose-escalation trial of ivuxolimab. Adults with locally advanced or metastatic melanoma, renal cell, hepatocellular, or head and neck squamous cell carcinoma were enrolled in the trial. CD4+ and CD8+ T cells were sorted separately from peripheral blood before TCR sequencing. In the case of this clone: Its antigen remains unidentified. The sample holds no much larger clone one base away, and base qualities are not on file.

The CDR3 covers 11 residues, taking in both the cysteine and the phenylalanine. Solely the CDR3 DNA is kept, with 33 bases framed from the first base. The V end loses 3 bases and the J end loses 5 bases, and a stretch of 7 bases separates them. From the germline V gene (reference sequence), CDR1 is DFQATT and CDR2 is SNEGSKA. To sequence the TCRbeta CDR3 region, genomic DNA was isolated from the sorted cells. The immunoSEQ Assay was used for sequencing of TCRbeta CDR3 regions. This is the immuneACCESS table as TCRdb keeps it, with only in-frame sequences that have V and J called. A part of the clones is gone; compared with another copy, unresolved V genes explain less than half, and the rest is unexplained. The sample has 60,000 or so clones on record, approximately 89% of them singletons. Roughly 5.2% of the sample lies in the top ten.

The sample was CD4+ or CD8+ T cells sorted from blood, taken in a trial of the OX40 agonist ivuxolimab. The chain links TRBV20-1 with TRBJ2-5; the D segment cannot be called with confidence. The receptor was isolated from an adult with an advanced solid tumor such as melanoma, head and neck, liver or kidney cancer. Here is the DNA: TGCAGTGCTAGCGGAGTGGAGACCCAGTACTTC. It encodes CSASGVETQYF.